This T cell receptor beta chain was retrieved from a study of T cell responses to AZD1222 COVID-19 vaccine. On this clone itself: The antigen is unknown.

The V and J ends lost 4 bases and 1 base respectively, with 7 bases between them. This CDR3 spans 13 amino acids. In germline, CDR1 is MNHEY, CDR2 SMNVEV (reference sequence). Findings and limits, study-wide: Among those given AZD1222, only 6 or 7 were seropositive at baseline. Targeting of unmutated variant regions was reportedly seen in nearly half of spike-specific TCRs. Clonal diversity was possibly underestimated, and the donors were mostly white British, with more females. Vaccine-related CD4 TCRs covered spike, predominating at 160-218 and 743-854.

Profiling relied on immunoSEQ multiplex PCR, and the TCRdb table lists in-frame clones only, not all of them. The sample contains about 110,000 clones, roughly 90% of which appear only once. The chain links TRBV27 to TRBJ1-1; D is possibly TRBD1 (6 bases). The sequence derives from an adult in good health. Specimen: peripheral blood, collected on day 0 of AZD1222 vaccination. CDR3 sequence reads: CASSSQGNTEAFF. CDR3 sequence (DNA): TGTGCCAGCAGTTCACAGGGGAACACTGAAGCTTTCTTT.